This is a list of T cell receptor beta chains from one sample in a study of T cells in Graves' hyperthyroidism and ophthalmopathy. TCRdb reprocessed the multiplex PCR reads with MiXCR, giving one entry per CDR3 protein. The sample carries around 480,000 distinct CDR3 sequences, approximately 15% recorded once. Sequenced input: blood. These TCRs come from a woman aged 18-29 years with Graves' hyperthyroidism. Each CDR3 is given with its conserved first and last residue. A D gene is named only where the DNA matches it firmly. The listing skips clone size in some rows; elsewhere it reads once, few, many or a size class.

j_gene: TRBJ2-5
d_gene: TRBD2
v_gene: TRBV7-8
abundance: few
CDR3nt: TGTGCCAGCAGCTTAGCTGTCCCGGGAGGGCCGGAGACCCAGTACTTC
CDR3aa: CASSLAVPGGPETQYF

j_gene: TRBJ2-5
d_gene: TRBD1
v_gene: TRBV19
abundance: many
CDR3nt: TGTGCCAGTAGTAGAGGAGTTGGGACAGAAGAGACCCAGTACTTC
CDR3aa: CASSRGVGTEETQYF

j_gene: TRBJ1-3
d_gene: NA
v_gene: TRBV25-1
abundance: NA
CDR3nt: TGTGCCAGCAGTTTGACGACGGACTCTGGAAACACCATATATTTT
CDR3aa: CASSLTTDSGNTIYF

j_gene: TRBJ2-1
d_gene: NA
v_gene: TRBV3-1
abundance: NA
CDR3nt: TGTGCCAGCAGCCAAGATAAAGGAACTTCCTACTACAATGAGCAGTTCTTC
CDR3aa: CASSQDKGTSYYNEQFF

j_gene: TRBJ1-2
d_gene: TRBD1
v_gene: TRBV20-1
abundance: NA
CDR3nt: TGCAGTGCTAGTTTGGGACAGACCCTCAACTATGGCTACAGCTTC
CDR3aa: CSASLGQTLNYGYSF

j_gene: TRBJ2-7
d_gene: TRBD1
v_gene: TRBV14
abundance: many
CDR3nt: TGTGCCAGCAGGGCTGAGACAGGGACCTACGAGCAGTACTTC
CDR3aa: CASRAETGTYEQYF

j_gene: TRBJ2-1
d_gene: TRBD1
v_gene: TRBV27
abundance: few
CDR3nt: TGTGCCAGCAGTTTATTCGGAACACGACAGGGGGCGCCTTGGGAGCAGTTCTTC
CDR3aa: CASSLFGTRQGAPWEQFF

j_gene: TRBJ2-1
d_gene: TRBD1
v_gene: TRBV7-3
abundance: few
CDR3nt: TGTGCCAGCAGCCCCTGGGCAGGGGGCATCAATGAGCAGTTCTTC
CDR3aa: CASSPWAGGINEQFF

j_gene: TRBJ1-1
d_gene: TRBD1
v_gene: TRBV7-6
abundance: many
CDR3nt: TGTGCCAGCAGCTTAGGGGGACAGGCGAACACTGAAGCTTTCTTT
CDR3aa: CASSLGGQANTEAFF

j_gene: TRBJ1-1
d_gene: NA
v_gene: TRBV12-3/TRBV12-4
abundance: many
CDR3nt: TGTGCCAGCAGTTTAGGGACATCCACTGAAGCTTTCTTT
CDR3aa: CASSLGTSTEAFF

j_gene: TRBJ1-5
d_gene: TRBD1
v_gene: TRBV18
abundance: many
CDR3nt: TGTGCCAGCTCACCGGGACAGGGGACCGGTCAGCCCCAGCATTTT
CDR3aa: CASSPGQGTGQPQHF

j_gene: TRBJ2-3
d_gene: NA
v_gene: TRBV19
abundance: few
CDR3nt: TGTGCCAGTAGTCTCCCGCGCGGGACTAGCACAGATACGCAGTATTTT
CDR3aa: CASSLPRGTSTDTQYF

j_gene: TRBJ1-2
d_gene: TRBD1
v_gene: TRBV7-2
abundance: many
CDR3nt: TGTGCCAGCAGCTTAGCGCGGCAGGGGGGGATTTACACCTTC
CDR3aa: CASSLARQGGIYTF

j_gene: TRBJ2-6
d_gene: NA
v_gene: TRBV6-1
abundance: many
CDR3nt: TGTGCCAGCAGTTTAAGGCAGGGTAACTCTGGGGCCAACGTCCTGACTTTC
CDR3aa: CASSLRQGNSGANVLTF

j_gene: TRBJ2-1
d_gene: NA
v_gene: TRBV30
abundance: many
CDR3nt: TGTGCCTGGAGTGTACGGCGGAGTGCGCAGTTCTTC
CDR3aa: CAWSVRRSAQFF

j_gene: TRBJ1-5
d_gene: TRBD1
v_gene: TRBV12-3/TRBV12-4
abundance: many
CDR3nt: TGTGCCAGCAGCCAACAGGGGGCGGGTGGGCCCCAGCATTTT
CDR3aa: CASSQQGAGGPQHF

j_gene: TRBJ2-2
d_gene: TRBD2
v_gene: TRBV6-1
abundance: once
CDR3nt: TGTGCCAGCAATCGACTAGCGGCTTTGGACGGGGAGCTGTTTTTT
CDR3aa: CASNRLAALDGELFF

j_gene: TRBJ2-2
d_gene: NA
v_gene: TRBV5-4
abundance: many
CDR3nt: TGTGCCAGCAGCTTGGCGGAGATCGGGGAGCTGTTTTTT
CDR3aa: CASSLAEIGELFF

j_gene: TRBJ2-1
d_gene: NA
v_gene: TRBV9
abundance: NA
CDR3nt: TGTGCCAGCAGCGTAGCTACGAGCGGCCAACTCTCGCCCCAGTTCTTC
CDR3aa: CASSVATSGQLSPQFF

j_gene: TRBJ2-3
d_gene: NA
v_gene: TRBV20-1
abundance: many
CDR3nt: TGCAGTGCTAAGGTTCCTGGCACAGATACGCAGTATTTT
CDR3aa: CSAKVPGTDTQYF

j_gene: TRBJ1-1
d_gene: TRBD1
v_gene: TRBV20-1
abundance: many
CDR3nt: TGCAGTGCTCCCACAGGGGTTTGGAACACTGAAGCTTTCTTT
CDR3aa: CSAPTGVWNTEAFF

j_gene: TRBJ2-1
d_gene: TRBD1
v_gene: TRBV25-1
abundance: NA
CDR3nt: TGTGCCAGCAGTGCCGACAGGGGTTCGGTTTCCTACAATGAGCAGTTCTTC
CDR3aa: CASSADRGSVSYNEQFF

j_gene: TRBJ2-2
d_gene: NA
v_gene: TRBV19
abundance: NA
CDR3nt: TGTGCCAGTAGTTTTCTGGGACTCCAAAGGGGCACCGGGGAGCTGTTTTTT
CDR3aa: CASSFLGLQRGTGELFF

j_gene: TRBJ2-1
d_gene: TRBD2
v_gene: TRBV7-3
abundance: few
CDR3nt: TGTGCCAGCAGCCCTGGGGCTAGCGGGACGTACAATGAGCAGTTCTTC
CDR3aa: CASSPGASGTYNEQFF

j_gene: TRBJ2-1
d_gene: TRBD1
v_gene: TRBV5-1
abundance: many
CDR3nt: TGCGCCAGCAGCTTGGGGCCGCTAACAGGGGGCAATGAGCAGTTCTTC
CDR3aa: CASSLGPLTGGNEQFF

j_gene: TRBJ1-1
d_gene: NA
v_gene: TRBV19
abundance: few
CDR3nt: TGTGCCAGTAGTATAGTGGACGAGGGGAACACTGAAGCTTTCTTT
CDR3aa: CASSIVDEGNTEAFF

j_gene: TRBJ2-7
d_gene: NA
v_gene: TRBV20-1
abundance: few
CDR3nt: TGCAGTGCTAGTTACGGGAACTCCTACGAGCAGTACTTC
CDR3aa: CSASYGNSYEQYF

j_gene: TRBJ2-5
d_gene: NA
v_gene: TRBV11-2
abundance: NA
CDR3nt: TGTGCCAGCAGTTTCGGCGAGCCGGCGGACTTC
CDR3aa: CASSFGEPADF

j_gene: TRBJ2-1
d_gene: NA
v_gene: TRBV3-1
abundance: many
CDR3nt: TGTGCCAGCAGCCAAGCCGGAAATGAGCAGTTCTTC
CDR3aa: CASSQAGNEQFF

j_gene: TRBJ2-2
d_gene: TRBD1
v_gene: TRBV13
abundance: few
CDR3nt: TGTGCCAGCAGCCTCTCCCGGACAGGGAAGGGCACCGGGGAGCTGTTTTTT
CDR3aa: CASSLSRTGKGTGELFF

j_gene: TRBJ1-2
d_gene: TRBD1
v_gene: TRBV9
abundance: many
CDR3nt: TGTGCCAGCAGCCACTTCCGGGGACAGGCAATTAACTATGGCTACACCTTC
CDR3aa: CASSHFRGQAINYGYTF

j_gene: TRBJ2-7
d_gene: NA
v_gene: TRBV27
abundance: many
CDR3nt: TGTGCCAGCAGTTTGCAGGGTTATCAACGCTACGAGCAGTACTTC
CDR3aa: CASSLQGYQRYEQYF

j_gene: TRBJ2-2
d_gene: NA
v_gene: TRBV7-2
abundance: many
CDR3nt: TGTGCCAGCAGCCCCTCTCGGACCCTGGGGGAGCTGTTTTTT
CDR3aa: CASSPSRTLGELFF

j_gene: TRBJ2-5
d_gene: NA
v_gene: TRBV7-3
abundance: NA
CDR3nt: TGTGCCAGCAGCCCGAAGGGGTCCGAGGGAGAGACCCAGTACTTC
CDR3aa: CASSPKGSEGETQYF

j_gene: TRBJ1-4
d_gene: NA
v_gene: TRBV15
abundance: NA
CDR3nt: TGTGCCACCAGCAGAGACTGGGGGGCAGGGGATAATGAAAAACTGTTTTTT
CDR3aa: CATSRDWGAGDNEKLFF

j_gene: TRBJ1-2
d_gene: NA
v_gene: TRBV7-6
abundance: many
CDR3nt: TGTGCCAGCAGCTCGTACAGGGACCGAAACTATGGCTACACCTTC
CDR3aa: CASSSYRDRNYGYTF

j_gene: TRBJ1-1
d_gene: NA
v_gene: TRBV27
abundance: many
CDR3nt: TGTGCCAGCAGTTCGAGGACAAGTCAGTTCACTGAAGCTTTCTTT
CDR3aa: CASSSRTSQFTEAFF